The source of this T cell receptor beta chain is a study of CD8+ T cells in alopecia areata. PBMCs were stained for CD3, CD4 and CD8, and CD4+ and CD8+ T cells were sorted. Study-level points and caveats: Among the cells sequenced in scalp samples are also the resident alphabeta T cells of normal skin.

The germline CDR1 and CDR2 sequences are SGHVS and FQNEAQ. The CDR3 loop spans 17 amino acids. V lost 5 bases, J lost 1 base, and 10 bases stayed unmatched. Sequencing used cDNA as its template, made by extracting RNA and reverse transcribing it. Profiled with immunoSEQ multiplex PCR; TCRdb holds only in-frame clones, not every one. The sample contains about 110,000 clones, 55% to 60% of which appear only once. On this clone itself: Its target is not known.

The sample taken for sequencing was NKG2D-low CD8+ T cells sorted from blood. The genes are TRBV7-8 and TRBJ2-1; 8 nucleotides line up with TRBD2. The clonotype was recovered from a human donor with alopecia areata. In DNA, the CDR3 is TGTGCCAGCAGCCCACACTCCGGGACTAGTTCCTACAATGAGCAGTTCTTC. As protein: CASSPHSGTSSYNEQFF.